A single sample is the source of the 17 T cell receptor beta chains below, sequenced in a study of T cells in Graves' hyperthyroidism and ophthalmopathy. Amplification of TCR beta CDR3 regions was performed using RNA transcripts as template. HTBI primers drove first-round RT-PCR of the TCR CDR3. TCRdb called the multiplex PCR reads again in MiXCR, with one record for every CDR3 protein. The table lists some 800,000 distinct CDR3 sequences, more than 30% of them singletons, with around 10% in the top ten. The sample consisted of blood. The receptors shown here come from a young man with Graves' hyperthyroidism.

The chain employs TRBV15 and TRBJ1-2, with D possibly being TRBD1 (5 bases). The CDR3 has 15 amino acids. V lost 1 base and J lost 4, with 13 bases in between. The germline V gene has CDR1 LNHNV and CDR2 YYDKDF (reference sequence). The CDR3 is CATSRVGAGAYGYTF. The CDR3, as DNA: TGTGCCACCAGCAGAGTCGGGGCTGGGGCCTATGGCTACACCTTC.

CDR3 loop: CSASLAGGQETQHF. As DNA, the CDR3 is TGCAGTGCTAGTCTAGCGGGGGGGCAAGAGACCCAGCATTTT. The chain couples TRBV20-1 to TRBJ1-5, with D maybe TRBD1 (6 bases). This CDR3 comprises 14 residues. From germline, CDR1 is DFQATT and CDR2 SNEGSKA (reference sequence). V lost 3 bases to trimming and J lost 11 bases, with 20 bases between them.

The gene calls are TRBV5-6 and TRBJ2-5; the match to TRBD2 covers 9 bases. After removal of 0 bases from V and 4 bases from J, the junction contained 7 bases not matched to a gene. The germline V gene has CDR1 SGHDT and CDR2 YYEEEE. The CDR3 extends over 16 amino acids. CDR3 sequence (DNA): TGTGCCAGCAGCTTGGGGGCGGGAGGGACCGGAGAGACCCAGTACTTC. Translating it yields CASSLGAGGTGETQYF. Variable domain in full (rest from reference TRBV5-6 and TRBJ2-5): DAGVTQSPTHLIKTRGQQVTLRCSPKSGHDTVSWYQQALGQGPQFIFQYYEEEERQRGNFPDRFSGHQFPNYSSELNVNALLLGDSALYLCASSLGAGGTGETQYFGPGTRLLVL.

The CDR3 reads CASSYFGGQETQYF. The CDR3 DNA is TGTGCCAGCAGTTACTTTGGAGGCCAAGAGACCCAGTACTTC. The chain links TRBV6-5 to TRBJ2-5; D may be TRBD2 (5 bases). CDR1 is MNHEY, CDR2 SVGAGI, per germline. This CDR3 has 14 residues. V lost 1 base and J lost 1, with 7 bases in between.

As DNA, the CDR3 is TGTGCCAGTAGTTTCACAGGGTTAGGGACCGGGGAGCTGTTTTTT. It encodes CASSFTGLGTGELFF. The chain recombines TRBV19 with TRBJ2-2; maybe TRBD1 (6 bases). With 5 bases removed from V and 5 bases from J, the gap between germline ends came to 15 bases. CDR1 and CDR2 from the germline V gene are LNHDA and SQIVND (reference sequence). This CDR3 spans 15 amino acids.

The V gene is TRBV6-5, the J gene TRBJ1-4; no clear D. The germline gives CDR1 MNHEY, CDR2 SVGAGI. This CDR3 is 17 amino acids long. Trimming shortened V by 2 bases and J by 0 bases, and 13 bases separated the two germline ends. The CDR3 region is CASSYLIDGATNEKLFF. DNA of the CDR3: TGTGCCAGCAGTTACCTTATAGACGGAGCAACTAATGAAAAACTGTTTTTT.

This clonotype was recorded many times. This chain links TRBV29-1 with TRBJ2-7; D gene ambiguous. Per germline, CDR1 SQVTM and CDR2 ANQGSEA. Trimming pared 4 bases from V and 4 bases from J, leaving 11 bases between. The CDR3 loop spans 12 amino acids. CDR3 sequence reads: CSVGRNEYEQYF. The CDR3 bases are TGCAGCGTTGGGCGCAATGAATACGAGCAGTACTTC.

Comment on this clonotype: A much larger clone lies one base from this, so it may be a read error. The rearrangement links TRBV2 to TRBJ2-7; 8 bases are a match to TRBD1. The length of the CDR3 is 15 residues. The ends lost 4 bases at V and 2 bases at J; junction bases unmatched: 7. The V gene's germline CDR1 is SNHLY and CDR2 FYNNEI. In DNA, the CDR3 is TGTGCCAGCAGTGCCCGGGACAGGCCTACCTACGAGCAGTACTTC. This codes for CASSARDRPTYEQYF.

The sample holds a few counts of this clonotype. The genes are TRBV7-6 and TRBJ2-5, with 7 positions matching TRBD2. The CDR3 length is 15 residues. The junction had 6 bases not matched to a gene; V was cut back by 0 bases and J by 5 bases. Germline loops: CDR1 SGHVS, CDR2 FNYEAQ. The DNA for the CDR3 is TGTGCCAGCAGCTTAGCGCCGGGGGGTTTGGAGACCCAGTACTTC. Encoded protein: CASSLAPGGLETQYF.

The chain joins TRBV7-6 to TRBJ1-3; TRBD1 matches 8 bases. Germline lookup yields CDR1 SGHVS and CDR2 FNYEAQ. The V and J ends lost 0 bases and 4 bases, in that order; junction bases with no gene match: 14. The CDR3 sequence is 19 residues long. The CDR3 DNA is TGTGCCAGCAGCTTAGCGATGGGGACAGGCCCTATAGAAGGAAACACCATATATTTT. Its protein product is CASSLAMGTGPIEGNTIYF.

This clonotype has just a few counts. The rearrangement joins TRBV6-5 to TRBJ1-4; D remains ambiguous. Germline V gene sequence: CDR1 MNHEY, CDR2 SVGAGI. V was clipped by 2 bases and J by 6 bases, with 10 bases between them. There are 14 residues in the CDR3. The CDR3 nucleotides are TGTGCCAGCAGTTACGGATGGGCGCATGAAAAACTGTTTTTT. This sequence encodes CASSYGWAHEKLFF.

The J gene is TRBJ2-7, the V gene TRBV7-9, with D tentatively TRBD1 or TRBD2 (5 bases each). The CDR3 contains 17 residues. Germline CDR1 SEHNR, CDR2 FQNEAQ (reference sequence). The V and J ends lost 5 bases and 2 bases respectively, with 22 bases between them. The CDR3 reads CASSPGAWGPGTYEQYF. In nucleotides, the CDR3 is TGTGCCAGCAGCCCCGGGGCCTGGGGACCAGGGACCTACGAGCAGTACTTC.

This clonotype was found many times. The V and J genes are TRBV29-1 and TRBJ2-2; TRBD1 might be the D (6 bases). The V end was cut by 6 bases, the J end by 1 base, with 6 bases between. In germline, CDR1 is SQVTM, CDR2 ANQGSEA. This CDR3 comprises 12 residues. This CDR3 is CSVTGNTGELFF. DNA of the CDR3: TGCAGCGTGACAGGGAACACCGGGGAGCTGTTTTTT.

This chain uses TRBV7-9 with TRBJ2-5; 9 nucleotides match TRBD2. This CDR3 is 16 amino acids long. CDR1 SEHNR and CDR2 FQNEAQ come from the germline V gene (reference sequence). With V trimmed by 0 bases and J by 5 bases, 7 bases remained unmatched. The CDR3 DNA reads TGTGCCAGCAGCTTAGCAGCGGGAGGTGTCAGTGAGACCCAGTACTTC. It is translated as CASSLAAGGVSETQYF.

The gene calls are TRBV15 and TRBJ2-7; unclear D gene. The V and J ends lost 0 bases and 5 bases respectively, with 14 bases between them. CDR1 and CDR2 (germline): LNHNV, YYDKDF (reference sequence). CDR3 size: 15 residues. The CDR3 here is CATSRDQSRSDEQYF. The CDR3 region has the DNA TGTGCCACCAGCAGAGATCAGTCGAGGTCAGACGAGCAGTACTTC. Combining the CDR3 with reference TRBV15 and TRBJ2-7 gives the whole variable domain DAMVIQNPRYQVTQFGKPVTLSCSQTLNHNVMYWYQQKSSQAPKLLFHYYDKDFNNEADTPDNFQSRRPNTSFCFLDIRSPGLGDTAMYLCATSRDQSRSDEQYFGPGTRLTVT.

This clonotype was recorded a few times. CDR3 nucleotide sequence: TGTGCCAGCAGCTTAGAAGAGGCTCTTACCTGGGGTTCACCCCTCCACTTT. This codes for CASSLEEALTWGSPLHF. This rearrangement joins TRBV7-2 to TRBJ1-6; D unclear. The V gene lost 1 base and the J gene lost 9 bases, with 19 bases spanning the gap. Germline CDR1 is SGHTA and CDR2 is FQGNSA. The CDR3 loop spans 17 amino acids.

The V call is TRBV5-1, the J call TRBJ2-7; D gene unclear. V dropped 4 bases and J dropped 6 bases, with 11 bases sitting between them. This CDR3 comprises 12 residues. CDR1 is SGHRS and CDR2 is YFSETQ in the germline V gene. CDR3 loop: CASSPHKSEQYF. In DNA form, the CDR3 reads TGCGCCAGCAGCCCCCATAAGAGCGAGCAGTACTTC.